This entry concerns a single T cell receptor beta chain. The sample belongs to a study of blood T cell repertoires in COVID-19. For the study at large: From T cells, B-cell-depleted T cells, or PBMCs came the material, which was cDNA or gDNA.

Profiled with immunoSEQ multiplex PCR; TCRdb holds only in-frame clones, not every one. The sample consists of approximately 81,000 clones, more than 85% of them appearing once. This receptor was identified in a woman between 45 and 60 years old with acute COVID-19. The source material was PBMCs or T cells enriched from blood (not recorded which).

Here the CDR3 DNA reads TGTGCCATCAGTGATTCTGCGAGCTCCTATAATTCACCCCTCCACTTT. It yields the protein CAISDSASSYNSPLHF. This chain uses TRBV10-3 with TRBJ1-6; D remains unclear. V was trimmed by 3 bases and J by 0 bases, leaving 9 bases between them. CDR3 length: 16 residues. Germline-derived CDR1 and CDR2 are ENHRY and SYGVKD.